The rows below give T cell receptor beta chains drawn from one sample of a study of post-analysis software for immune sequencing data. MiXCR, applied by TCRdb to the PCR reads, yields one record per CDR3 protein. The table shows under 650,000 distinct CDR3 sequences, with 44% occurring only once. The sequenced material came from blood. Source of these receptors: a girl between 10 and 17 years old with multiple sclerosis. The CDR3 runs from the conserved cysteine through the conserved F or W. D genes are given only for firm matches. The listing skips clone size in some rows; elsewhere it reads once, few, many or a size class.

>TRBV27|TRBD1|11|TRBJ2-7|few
TGTGCCAGCAGCAGGGGGCAAGAGCAGTACTTC
CASSRGQEQYF
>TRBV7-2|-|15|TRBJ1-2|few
TGTGCCAGCAGGTCAACGCCAGGAGTAAACTATGGCTACACCTTC
CASRSTPGVNYGYTF
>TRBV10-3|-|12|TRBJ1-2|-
TGTGCCATCACCCGGGACGGGTATGGCTACACCTTC
CAITRDGYGYTF
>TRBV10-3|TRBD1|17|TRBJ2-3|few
TGTGCCATCAGTGAGGGAAACAGGGGGCGATCCACAGATACGCAGTATTTT
CAISEGNRGRSTDTQYF
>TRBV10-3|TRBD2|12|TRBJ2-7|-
TGTGCCATCCCCGGACTAGCGGGCGAGCAGTACTTC
CAIPGLAGEQYF
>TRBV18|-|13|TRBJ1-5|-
TGTGCCAGCTCGTCGGACGGAGATCAGCCCCAGCATTTT
CASSSDGDQPQHF
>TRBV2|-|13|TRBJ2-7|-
TGTGCCAGCACTTTAGGACATTTTTACGAGCAGTACTTC
CASTLGHFYEQYF
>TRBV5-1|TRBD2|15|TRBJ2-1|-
TGCGCCAGCAGCTGGACTAGCGGGAGGGTGGATGAGCAGTTCTTC
CASSWTSGRVDEQFF
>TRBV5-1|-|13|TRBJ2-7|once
TGCGCCAGCAGCCGCCGGGACGGCTACGAGCAGTACTTC
CASSRRDGYEQYF
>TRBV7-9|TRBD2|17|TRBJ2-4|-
TGTGCCAGCAGCTTAGGGACTAGCGGGAGGGTCCAAAACATTCAGTACTTC
CASSLGTSGRVQNIQYF
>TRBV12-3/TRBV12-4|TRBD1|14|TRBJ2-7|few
TGTGCCAGCACTGCCGGGACAGTGGCCTACGAGCAGTACTTC
CASTAGTVAYEQYF
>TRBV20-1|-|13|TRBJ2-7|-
TGCAGTGCTAGAGACAGGGTTGGGTACGAGCAGTACTTC
CSARDRVGYEQYF
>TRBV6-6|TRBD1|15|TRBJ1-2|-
TGTGCCAGCAGTTATGGGACAGGGGGCAACTATGGCTACACCTTC
CASSYGTGGNYGYTF
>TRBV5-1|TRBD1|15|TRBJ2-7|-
TGCGCCAGCAGCTTGGTTGGGACAGGGGGCGAAGAGCAGTACTTC
CASSLVGTGGEEQYF
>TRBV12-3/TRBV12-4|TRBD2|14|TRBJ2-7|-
TGTGCCAGCAGTCCCTCGCGGGGGGTCGGCGAGCAGTACTTC
CASSPSRGVGEQYF
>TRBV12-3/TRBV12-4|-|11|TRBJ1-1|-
TGTGCCAGCAGTTTATACGCTGAAGCTTTCTTT
CASSLYAEAFF
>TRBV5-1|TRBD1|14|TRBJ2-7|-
TGCGCCAGCAGCCCCGGACAGGGAGCAGGCGAGCAGTACTTC
CASSPGQGAGEQYF